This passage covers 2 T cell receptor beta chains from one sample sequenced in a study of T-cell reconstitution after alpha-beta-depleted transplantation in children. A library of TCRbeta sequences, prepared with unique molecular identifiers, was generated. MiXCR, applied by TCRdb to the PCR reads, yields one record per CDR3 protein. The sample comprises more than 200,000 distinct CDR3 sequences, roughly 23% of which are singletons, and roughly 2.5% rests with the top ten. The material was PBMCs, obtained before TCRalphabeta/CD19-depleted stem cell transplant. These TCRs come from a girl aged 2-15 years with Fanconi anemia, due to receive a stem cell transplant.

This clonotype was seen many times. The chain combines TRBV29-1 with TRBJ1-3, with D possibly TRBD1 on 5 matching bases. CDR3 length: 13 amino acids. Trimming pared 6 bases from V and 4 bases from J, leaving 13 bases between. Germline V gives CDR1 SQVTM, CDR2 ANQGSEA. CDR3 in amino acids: CSVAGTFGNTIYF. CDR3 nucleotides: TGCAGCGTCGCAGGGACCTTCGGAAACACCATATATTTT.

CDR3 bases: TGTGCCAGCACCCAGGGATCTCATCCTGGCCCCTACAATGAGCAGTTCTTC. This codes for CASTQGSHPGPYNEQFF. The chain uses TRBV27 and TRBJ2-1; D possibly corresponds to TRBD1 (5 bases). The CDR3 covers 17 residues. Trimming pared 7 bases from V and 2 bases from J, leaving 21 bases between. Germline V gives CDR1 MNHEY, CDR2 SMNVEV (reference sequence).